This T cell receptor beta chain was captured by sequencing in a study of blood T cells in healthy people across ages. The sample holds many counts of this clonotype. Combining a sample-barcoded 5' primer with a J-beta primer mix, a second PCR ran for about 7 to 11 cycles. One entry per CDR3 protein results from TCRdb running MiXCR on the 5' RACE reads. The profile shows 650,000 to 700,000 distinct CDR3 sequences, roughly half of them singletons. CDR3 length: 16 residues. Germline trimming cut 2 bases from V and 1 base from J; bases unmatched to any gene: 7. The germline CDR1 and CDR2 sequences are SGHRS and YFSETQ.

The sample taken for sequencing was blood. The sequence was collected from a woman aged 80 or over in good health. The chain recombines TRBV5-1 with TRBJ2-3, with 7 bases fitting TRBD2. CDR3 in amino acids: CASSLHSAGRTDTQYF. The CDR3 DNA reads as TGCGCCAGCAGCTTACACTCAGCGGGGCGCACAGATACGCAGTATTTT.